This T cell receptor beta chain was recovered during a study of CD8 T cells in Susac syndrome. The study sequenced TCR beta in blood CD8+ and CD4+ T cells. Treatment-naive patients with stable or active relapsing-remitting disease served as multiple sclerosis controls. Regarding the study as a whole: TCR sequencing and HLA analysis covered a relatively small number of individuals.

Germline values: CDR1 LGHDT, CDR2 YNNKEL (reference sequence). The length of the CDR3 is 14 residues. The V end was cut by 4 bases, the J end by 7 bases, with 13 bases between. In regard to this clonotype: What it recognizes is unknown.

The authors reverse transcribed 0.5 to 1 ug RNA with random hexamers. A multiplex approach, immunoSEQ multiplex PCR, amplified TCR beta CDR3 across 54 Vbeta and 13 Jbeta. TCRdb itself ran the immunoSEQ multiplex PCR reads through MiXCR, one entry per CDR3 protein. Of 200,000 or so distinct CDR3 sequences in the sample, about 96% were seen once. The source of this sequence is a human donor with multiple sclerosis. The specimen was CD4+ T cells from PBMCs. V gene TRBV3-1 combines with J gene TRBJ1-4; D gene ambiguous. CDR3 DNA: TGTGCCAGCAGCCTGCATGGCTCGGGTGAAAAACTGTTTTTT. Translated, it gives CASSLHGSGEKLFF. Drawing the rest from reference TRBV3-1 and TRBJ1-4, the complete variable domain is DTAVSQTPKYLVTQMGNDKSIKCEQNLGHDTMYWYKQDSKKFLKIMFSYNNKELIINETVPNRFSPKSPDKAHLNLHINSLELGDSAVYFCASSLHGSGEKLFFGSGTQLSVL.